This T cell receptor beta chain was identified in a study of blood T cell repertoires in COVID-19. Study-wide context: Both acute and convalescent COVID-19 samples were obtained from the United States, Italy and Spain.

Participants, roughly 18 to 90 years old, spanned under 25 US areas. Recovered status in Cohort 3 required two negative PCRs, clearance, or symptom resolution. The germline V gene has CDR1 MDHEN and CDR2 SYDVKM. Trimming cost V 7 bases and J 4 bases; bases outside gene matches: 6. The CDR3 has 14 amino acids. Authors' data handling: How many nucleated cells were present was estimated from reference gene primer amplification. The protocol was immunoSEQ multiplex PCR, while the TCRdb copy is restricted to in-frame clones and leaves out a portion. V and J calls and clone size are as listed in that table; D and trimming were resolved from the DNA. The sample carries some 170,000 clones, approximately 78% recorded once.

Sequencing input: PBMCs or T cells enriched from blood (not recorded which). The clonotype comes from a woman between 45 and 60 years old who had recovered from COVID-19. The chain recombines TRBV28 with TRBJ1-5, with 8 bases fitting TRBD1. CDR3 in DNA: TGTGCCAGCACCTTACGGGACAGGAATCAGCCCCAGCATTTT. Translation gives CASTLRDRNQPQHF.